This is a list of T cell receptor beta chains from one sample in a study of beta chain bispecific antibodies for T cell cancers. TCRdb independently ran MiXCR on the 5' RACE reads; one entry per CDR3 protein. The sample carries about 9,600 distinct CDR3 sequences, about 2% recorded once. These receptors' antigens are unknown. Source: T cells from a healthy donor cultured with Jurkat leukemia cells, taken from a culture containing an anti-CD19 bispecific antibody. Receptors originate from a human donor in good health. Some clones in this sample may be carry-over from other donors' samples. The CDR3 runs from the conserved cysteine through the conserved F or W. The D gene is left open where the match is weak. Clone size is shown for a subset of rows, as once, few, many or a class of expanded clone.

v_call	j_call	clone_size	d_call	cdr3_nt	cdr3_aa
TRBV20-1	TRBJ2-7	medium-sized	.	TGCAGTGCTAGAGATTCGGGGGTGGGCTACGAGCAGTACTTC	CSARDSGVGYEQYF
TRBV19	TRBJ2-7	many	TRBD1	TGTGCCAGTAGTACCCTGACAGGGGGCGAGCAGTACTTC	CASSTLTGGEQYF
TRBV4-2	TRBJ2-5	.	.	TGTGCCAGCAGCCAAGATTGGGCTTCCACTAGTTTAGAGACCCAGTACTTC	CASSQDWASTSLETQYF
TRBV7-9	TRBJ2-2	many	.	TGTGCCAGCAGGACTGGGGCACTAAACACCGGGGAGCTGTTTTTT	CASRTGALNTGELFF
TRBV4-2	TRBJ2-1	many	.	TGTGCCAGCGGGGACGTCAATGAGCAGTTCTTC	CASGDVNEQFF
TRBV3-1	TRBJ2-5	many	.	TGTGCCAGCAGCCAAACAGGGTCCGCAGAGACCCAGTACTTC	CASSQTGSAETQYF
TRBV20-1	TRBJ2-7	many	.	TGCAGTGTAACGGACGCATTGTCCTACGAGCAGTACTTC	CSVTDALSYEQYF
TRBV4-2	TRBJ2-7	many	.	TGTGCCAGCAGCCAAGATTGGGGTTTCGAGCAGTACTTC	CASSQDWGFEQYF
TRBV5-6	TRBJ1-2	many	TRBD1	TGTGCCAGCAGCCCTGGTGGAGGGGGCGGCAGCTATGGCTACACCTTC	CASSPGGGGGSYGYTF
TRBV18	TRBJ2-7	many	.	TGTGCCAGCTCACAGGGTTACGAGCAGTACTTC	CASSQGYEQYF
TRBV27	TRBJ2-1	many	.	TGTGCCAGCAGTTTAGAGGGGGGGGCCTACAATGAGCAGTTCTTC	CASSLEGGAYNEQFF
TRBV3-1	TRBJ2-5	many	.	TGTGCCAGCAGCACACTGGAGACCCAGTACTTC	CASSTLETQYF
TRBV5-1	TRBJ2-7	many	.	TGCGCCAGCAGCCGGGCAGGGAGCTCCTACGAGCAGTACTTC	CASSRAGSSYEQYF
TRBV6-5	TRBJ2-1	many	.	TGTGCCAGCAGTTACTCGCCTGAGGCGGACGGGGATGAGCAGTTCTTC	CASSYSPEADGDEQFF
TRBV7-9	TRBJ2-7	many	TRBD1	TGTGCCAGCAGCTTTTCCTCCAAGCTAGGACAGGGAGGATATTACGAGCAGTACTTC	CASSFSSKLGQGGYYEQYF
TRBV20-1	TRBJ2-3	many	TRBD2	TGCAGTGCTTCGATAAGCGGGGGGGCTGCAGATACGCAGTATTTT	CSASISGGAADTQYF
TRBV3-1	TRBJ1-2	many	.	TGTGCCAGCAGCCCGCTGGGGGCTGGAGGCTACACCTTC	CASSPLGAGGYTF
TRBV4-1	TRBJ1-5	many	TRBD1	TGCGCCAGCAGCCAACCGGGACAGGGGCAGCCCCAGCATTTT	CASSQPGQGQPQHF
TRBV2	TRBJ2-6	many	.	TGTGCCAGTTCCGGGACCGCCCCTGGTGGGGCCAACGTCCTGACTTTC	CASSGTAPGGANVLTF
TRBV5-4	TRBJ2-3	.	.	TGTGCCAGCAGCCGCGGTAGCGCCGGGGGCACAGATACGCAGTATTTT	CASSRGSAGGTDTQYF
TRBV6-5	TRBJ1-1	many	.	TGTGCCAGCAGTTACTCCCCCGAGGGGGGGTTAAACACTGAAGCTTTCTTT	CASSYSPEGGLNTEAFF
TRBV5-1	TRBJ2-5	many	.	TGCGCCAGCAGCTTGGAACCGGGACACCCCTCTTCTGAGACCCAGTACTTC	CASSLEPGHPSSETQYF
TRBV4-1	TRBJ1-2	few	.	TGCGCCAGCAGCCAAGAGGTATCCCCGCTCTATGGCTACACCTTC	CASSQEVSPLYGYTF
TRBV12-5	TRBJ2-7	many	.	TGTGCTAGTGGTTTGAACAGCTACGAGCAGTACTTC	CASGLNSYEQYF
TRBV27	TRBJ1-6	many	.	TGTGCCAGCAGTTTAGCAGTTGGGTCACCCCTCCACTTT	CASSLAVGSPLHF
TRBV27	TRBJ1-1	many	.	TGTGCCAGCGTAGCGCCCGGGGGGACTGAAGCTTTCTTT	CASVAPGGTEAFF
TRBV4-1	TRBJ1-5	many	.	TGCGCCAGCAGCCAACCCAGTGACAGGTATAGCAATCAGCCCCAGCATTTT	CASSQPSDRYSNQPQHF
TRBV20-1	TRBJ2-1	medium-sized	TRBD2	TGCAGTGCTAGACGTGAGCGGGGGGGTTTGAATGAGCAGTTCTTC	CSARRERGGLNEQFF
TRBV19	TRBJ2-7	.	TRBD1	TGTGCCAGTAGTACGATCCTCTCCGGGACAGGGATCTACGAGCAGTACTTC	CASSTILSGTGIYEQYF
TRBV10-1	TRBJ2-1	many	TRBD2	TGCGCCAGCACTAGCGGGGGAGCACCTAATGAGCAGTTCTTC	CASTSGGAPNEQFF
TRBV5-1	TRBJ2-5	many	.	TGCGCCAGCAGCTTGACTAATGGCCTACAAGAGACCCAGTACTTC	CASSLTNGLQETQYF
TRBV18	TRBJ2-7	many	TRBD1	TGTGCCAGCTCAGGGGACAGCTTGGTGGACGAGCAGTACTTC	CASSGDSLVDEQYF
TRBV27	TRBJ1-6	many	.	TGTGCCAGCAGTCTAACCCACCTATCACCCCTCCACTTT	CASSLTHLSPLHF